Following are 28 T cell receptor beta chains from one sample sequenced in a study of CD8 T cells in Susac syndrome (dated by TCRdb to about 2019). Libraries were constructed by the immunoSEQ multiplex PCR assay. RNA was extracted using the RNeasy kit, and about 0.45 to 1 ug of the RNA was reverse transcribed with random hexamers. TCRdb reanalyzed the raw reads on its own, using fastp at Q25 for trimming and MiXCR for clone calling, and kept in-frame beta chains. CDR3 protein duplicates are merged, each entry listing the most common genes and DNA. The sample table holds 150,000 to 200,000 distinct CDR3 sequences, of which 93% were seen once. Just over 0.13% of the sample rests with the top ten. The sample consisted of CD4+ T cells from PBMCs. The receptors were gathered from a human donor in good health.

J is TRBJ2-7 and V is TRBV7-9; D is undetermined. The CDR3 loop spans 12 amino acids. With 1 base removed from V and 3 bases from J, the gap between germline ends came to 4 bases. Germline lookup yields CDR1 SEHNR and CDR2 FQNEAQ (reference sequence). CDR3 sequence (DNA): TGTGCCAGCAGCTTAGGGGACTACGAGCAGTACTTC. This encodes CASSLGDYEQYF.

V is TRBV5-1 and J is TRBJ2-3; 9 bases fit TRBD1. The CDR3 sequence is 14 residues long. Trimming took 1 base from V and 6 from J; bases not matched to a gene: 3. Per the germline V gene, CDR1 is SGHRS and CDR2 is YFSETQ. CDR3 loop: CASSLSGQGDTQYF. CDR3 nucleotide sequence: TGCGCCAGCAGCTTGTCAGGACAGGGGGATACGCAGTATTTT.

V usage is TRBV12-3 or TRBV12-4 and J usage is TRBJ1-3; tentative D call: TRBD1 (6 bases). The CDR3 loop spans 14 amino acids. V gave up 7 bases and J gave up 0 bases, with 10 bases separating them. The CDR3 loop reads CASTRTDSGNTIYF. The CDR3 DNA is TGTGCCAGCACCAGGACAGACTCTGGAAACACCATATATTTT.

This sequence joins TRBV18 and TRBJ2-7; 10 bases agree with TRBD1. The germline V gene has CDR1 KGHSH and CDR2 LQKENI. The length of the CDR3 is 15 residues. With 6 bases clipped from V and 6 bases from J, the junction kept 11 bases outside the gene matches. This CDR3 is CASSQGQGVRGEQYF. CDR3 bases: TGTGCCAGCTCCCAAGGACAGGGGGTACGGGGCGAGCAGTACTTC.

CDR3 nucleotide sequence: TGCAGTGCTAGACGAGCGGGGGGGCCAGATACGCAGTATTTT. The encoded protein is CSARRAGGPDTQYF. The gene calls are TRBV20-1 and TRBJ2-3; 10 bases map to TRBD2. This CDR3 has 14 amino acids. Germline V lookup: CDR1 DFQATT, CDR2 SNEGSKA (reference sequence). Losses at the gene ends were 2 bases for V and 4 bases for J; bases not matched to a gene: 3.

The chain uses TRBV5-4 and TRBJ2-5; TRBD2 matches 10 bases. Germline trimming cut 3 bases from V and 4 bases from J; bases unmatched to any gene: 3. From germline, CDR1 is SGHNT and CDR2 YYREEE (reference sequence). The CDR3 is 14 amino acids. The CDR3 region has the DNA TGTGCCAGCAGCTCTCGGACTAGCGGAGAGACCCAGTACTTC. Protein: CASSSRTSGETQYF.

The gene calls are TRBV5-4 and TRBJ2-2; tentative D call: TRBD1 (6 bases). The CDR3 totals 15 residues. Trimming pared 4 bases from V and 6 bases from J, leaving 16 bases between. Per germline, CDR1 SGHNT and CDR2 YYREEE (reference sequence). Written as DNA, the CDR3 is TGTGCCAGCAGCCCCTCACAGGGAATTTCCGGGGAGCTGTTTTTT. Protein: CASSPSQGISGELFF.

The chain carries TRBV2 and TRBJ2-5; 8 bases map to TRBD2. Germline CDR1 SNHLY, CDR2 FYNNEI. This CDR3 has 13 residues. CDR3: CARGGGGRETQYF. In DNA form, the CDR3 reads TGTGCGCGGGGAGGCGGGGGGCGGGAGACCCAGTACTTC.

This clonotype was recorded only once. The V call is TRBV20-1, the J call TRBJ1-5; weak D call: TRBD1 (5 bases). The CDR3 is 16 residues long. Looked up from germline, CDR1 is DFQATT and CDR2 is SNEGSKA (reference sequence). V lost 6 bases, J lost 0 bases, and 18 bases lay in between. CDR3 protein: CSAGTSGSYSNQPQHF. CDR3 DNA sequence: TGCAGTGCCGGGACCTCCGGGTCATATAGCAATCAGCCCCAGCATTTT.

J is TRBJ2-7 and V is TRBV5-1; D gene ambiguous. V dropped 0 bases and J dropped 0 bases, with 4 bases sitting between them. The germline gives CDR1 SGHRS, CDR2 YFSETQ. This CDR3 spans 13 amino acids. The CDR3, as DNA: TGCGCCAGCAGCTTGGCGGCCTCCTACGAGCAGTACTTC. Encoded protein: CASSLAASYEQYF.

CDR3 nucleotides: TGTGCCAGCTCCCCCGCTAGCGGGGGATTTTACGAGCAGTACTTC. Translating it yields CASSPASGGFYEQYF. The chain recombines TRBV9 with TRBJ2-7; 10 bases agree with TRBD2. Germline trimming cut 7 bases from V and 4 bases from J; bases unmatched to any gene: 11. CDR1 and CDR2 (germline): SGDLS, YYNGEE. This CDR3 is 15 amino acids long.

The chain joins TRBV3-1 to TRBJ1-6, with unresolved D. Germline loops: CDR1 LGHDT, CDR2 YNNKEL (reference sequence). Trimming shortened V by 2 bases and J by 7 bases, and 12 bases separated the two germline ends. There are 15 residues in the CDR3. CDR3 protein: CASSQQVTGNSPLHF. CDR3 sequence (DNA): TGTGCCAGCAGCCAACAGGTTACTGGGAATTCACCCCTCCACTTT.

Only a few counts were recorded for this clonotype. V and J are TRBV3-1 and TRBJ2-7, with TRBD1 identical over 9 bases. The length of the CDR3 is 15 residues. CDR1 and CDR2 from the germline V gene are LGHDT and YNNKEL (reference sequence). The V and J ends lost 5 bases and 0 bases, in that order; junction bases with no gene match: 5. For the CDR3, the DNA is TGTGCCAGCAGCTTAGGACAGGGGTACTCCTACGAGCAGTACTTC. Translated, it gives CASSLGQGYSYEQYF.

The V and J genes are TRBV5-1 and TRBJ2-7; 9 positions match TRBD1. This CDR3 contains 16 residues. The junction had 13 bases not matched to a gene; V was cut back by 3 bases and J by 6 bases. Per the germline V gene, CDR1 is SGHRS and CDR2 is YFSETQ. The CDR3 loop is CASSSALHRGQGEQYF. The CDR3 coding sequence is TGCGCCAGCAGCTCCGCCCTTCACAGGGGGCAAGGCGAGCAGTACTTC.

The chain couples TRBV6-1 to TRBJ2-3; D is unresolved. The CDR3 is 12 amino acids. Trimming stripped 7 bases from V and 1 base from J, with 6 bases between. Germline CDR1 reads MNHNS; CDR2 reads SASEGT. CDR3 amino acids: CASTARTDTQYF. CDR3 bases: TGTGCCAGCACCGCTCGCACAGATACGCAGTATTTT.

The chain couples TRBV12-3 or TRBV12-4 to TRBJ2-5; 8 bases fit TRBD1. V gave up 5 bases and J gave up 4 bases; unmatched junction bases: 3. This CDR3 has 13 amino acids. CDR3 nucleotides: TGTGCCAGCAGTGCCGGACAGGGAGAGACCCAGTACTTC. This gives the protein CASSAGQGETQYF.

The chain combines TRBV9 with TRBJ1-2; D is undetermined. This CDR3 contains 15 residues. The V gene's germline CDR1 is SGDLS and CDR2 YYNGEE. V lost 5 bases and J 4 bases, leaving 18 bases between the germline ends. The CDR3 DNA follows: TGTGCCAGCAGTCAATACTGGGCCGCTGGCTATGGCTACACCTTC. Protein: CASSQYWAAGYGYTF.

This clonotype was recorded once. The chain joins TRBV29-1 to TRBJ2-5; TRBD2 might be the D (5 bases). CDR1 is SQVTM, CDR2 ANQGSEA, per germline. The V end lost 5 bases, the J end lost 5 bases, and 12 bases lay between the germline ends. This CDR3 has 12 amino acids. CDR3 DNA: TGCAGCGTTTTGGACCCGGGGGAGACCCAGTACTTC. This gives the protein CSVLDPGETQYF.

The chain joins TRBV12-3 or TRBV12-4 to TRBJ2-2; D may be TRBD1 (5 bases). The length of the CDR3 is 13 residues. Trimming cost V 3 bases and J 6 bases, with 8 bases left between them. In DNA, the CDR3 is TGTGCCAGCAGTTTTTTAGGGGCCGGGGAGCTGTTTTTT. This gives the protein CASSFLGAGELFF.

This chain connects TRBV18 to TRBJ2-1, with 9 nucleotides matching TRBD1. This CDR3 region has 11 residues. J was trimmed by 14 bases and V by 2 bases; bases with no gene match: 1. Per germline, CDR1 KGHSH and CDR2 LQKENI. The chain's CDR3 is CASSPRDREFF. The CDR3 DNA reads as TGTGCCAGCTCACCAAGGGACAGGGAGTTCTTC. The whole variable domain, filled in from reference TRBV18 and TRBJ2-1, reads NAGVMQNPRHLVRRRGQEARLRCSPMKGHSHVYWYRQLPEEGLKFMVYLQKENIIDESGMPKERFSAEFPKEGPSILRIQQVVRGDSAAYFCASSPRDREFFGPGTRLTVL.

The chain employs TRBV12-3 or TRBV12-4 and TRBJ2-1; 9 bases agree with TRBD2. This CDR3 is built from 15 residues. With 3 bases clipped from V and 4 bases from J, the junction kept 4 bases outside the gene matches. Here the CDR3 DNA reads TGTGCCAGCAGTTTGGCTAGCGGGGTTTACAATGAGCAGTTCTTC. It translates to CASSLASGVYNEQFF.

Only one count was recorded for this clonotype. The rearrangement uses TRBV6-5 and TRBJ1-1, with D possibly TRBD1 on 5 matching bases. The germline gives CDR1 MNHEY, CDR2 SVGAGI. V was clipped by 2 bases and J by 4 bases, with 14 bases between them. CDR3 length: 15 amino acids. The CDR3 region is CASSYGARVGTEAFF. CDR3 in DNA: TGTGCCAGCAGTTACGGGGCCAGGGTGGGCACTGAAGCTTTCTTT.

The V gene is TRBV15, the J gene TRBJ2-3, with a tentative D call TRBD1 (5 bases). The CDR3 contains 14 residues. With 0 bases removed from V and 10 bases from J, the gap between germline ends came to 14 bases. The germline gives CDR1 LNHNV, CDR2 YYDKDF (reference sequence). This CDR3 is CATSREGPGNAQYF. CDR3 nucleotides: TGTGCCACCAGCAGAGAGGGGCCAGGGAATGCGCAGTATTTT.

The chain joins TRBV20-1 to TRBJ1-1; 8 bases map to TRBD1. CDR1 and CDR2 from the germline V gene are DFQATT and SNEGSKA (reference sequence). The length of the CDR3 is 14 residues. V lost 6 bases to trimming and J lost 1 base; unmatched junction nucleotides: 7. The CDR3 loop is CSAPGQGGNTEAFF. The DNA of the CDR3 is TGCAGTGCCCCTGGACAGGGTGGGAACACTGAAGCTTTCTTT.

V and J are TRBV9 and TRBJ2-1; D is perhaps TRBD1 (6 bases). The CDR3 loop spans 15 amino acids. Looked up from germline, CDR1 is SGDLS and CDR2 is YYNGEE. Between the trimmed V and J ends, which lost 3 bases and 9 bases, there was a span of 19 bases. The DNA of the CDR3 is TGTGCCAGCAGCGCTCAGGGGTGGTCGCAAAGTGAGCAGTTCTTC. Its protein is CASSAQGWSQSEQFF.

The chain employs TRBV6-1 and TRBJ2-6; D not certain. The CDR3 is 18 amino acids. Per the germline V gene, CDR1 is MNHNS and CDR2 is SASEGT. With 6 bases removed from V and 1 base from J, the gap between germline ends came to 19 bases. Here the CDR3 reads CASSPDFRGASGANVLTF. The DNA of the CDR3 is TGTGCCAGCAGCCCCGACTTTAGAGGTGCGTCTGGGGCCAACGTCCTGACTTTC.

The chain employs TRBV12-3 or TRBV12-4 and TRBJ1-2, with D maybe TRBD1 (6 bases). The CDR3 is 13 residues long. Trimming took 3 bases from V and 6 from J, leaving 11 bases between them. The CDR3 coding sequence is TGTGCCAGCAGTTTTGGACAGTGGAATGGCTACACCTTC. Residues: CASSFGQWNGYTF.

The J gene is TRBJ2-1, the V gene TRBV2; D possibly corresponds to TRBD2 (6 bases). The CDR3 runs to 14 residues. Trimming left V 4 bases short and J 0 bases short, with 7 bases between. The germline CDR1 and CDR2 sequences are SNHLY and FYNNEI. This CDR3 is CASSAGGSYNEQFF. The CDR3 nucleotides are TGTGCCAGCAGTGCCGGGGGCTCCTACAATGAGCAGTTCTTC.